Presented here are 5 T cell receptor beta chains from one specimen sequenced in a study of blood T cell repertoires in COVID-19. Clones were sequenced by immunoSEQ multiplex PCR, and TCRdb holds only the in-frame ones, with some missing. The sample records 100,000 to 120,000 clones, over 65% being singletons. Sequenced material: peripheral blood. The receptor source for this set is a woman of 80 years or more with acute or convalescent COVID-19.

V and J are TRBV19 and TRBJ1-1; tentatively, D is TRBD1 (6 bases). The CDR3 sequence is 13 residues long. From germline, CDR1 is LNHDA and CDR2 SQIVND (reference sequence). V gave up 11 bases and J gave up 7 bases, with 20 bases separating them. The CDR3 DNA follows: TGTGCCTCCAATGGGCGGGGGGCCGGTGAAGCTTTCTTT. This sequence encodes CASNGRGAGEAFF.

The chain employs TRBV4-2 and TRBJ1-2; no definite D call. The CDR3 length is 13 residues. The germline V gene has CDR1 LGHNA and CDR2 YNFKEQ. V dropped 0 bases and J dropped 4 bases, with 6 bases sitting between them. The CDR3, as DNA: TGTGCCAGCAGCCAAGAGGGCTCCTATGGCTACACCTTC. Translated: CASSQEGSYGYTF.

The genes are TRBV11-2 and TRBJ1-1, with TRBD1 matching over 10 bases. J was trimmed by 4 bases and V by 2 bases; bases with no gene match: 7. The CDR3 runs 16 residues. Per the germline V gene, CDR1 is SGHAT and CDR2 is FQNNGV. The CDR3 loop is CASSLMGQGSGTEAFF. The CDR3 coding sequence is TGTGCCAGCAGCTTAATGGGACAGGGGAGTGGCACTGAAGCTTTCTTT.

The chain uses TRBV3-1 (or the pseudogene TRBV3-2) and TRBJ2-7; 10 bases line up with TRBD2. V lost 4 bases and J lost 0; bases outside the gene matches: 6. The CDR3 loop spans 16 amino acids. In germline, CDR1 is LGHDT, CDR2 YNNKEL (reference sequence). The CDR3 reads CASSRSSGSVSYEQYF. CDR3 bases: TGTGCCAGCAGCCGTTCTAGCGGGAGCGTCTCCTACGAGCAGTACTTC.

This chain uses TRBV4-1 with TRBJ1-2, with D possibly being TRBD1 (5 bases). The germline CDR1 and CDR2 sequences are MGHRA and YSYEKL. The CDR3 is 15 amino acids. The V gene lost 1 base and the J gene lost 5 bases, with 14 bases spanning the gap. In nucleotides, the CDR3 is TGCGCCAGCAGCCAAGGAACAGGCGTCAGTTATGGCTACACCTTC. It specifies CASSQGTGVSYGYTF.